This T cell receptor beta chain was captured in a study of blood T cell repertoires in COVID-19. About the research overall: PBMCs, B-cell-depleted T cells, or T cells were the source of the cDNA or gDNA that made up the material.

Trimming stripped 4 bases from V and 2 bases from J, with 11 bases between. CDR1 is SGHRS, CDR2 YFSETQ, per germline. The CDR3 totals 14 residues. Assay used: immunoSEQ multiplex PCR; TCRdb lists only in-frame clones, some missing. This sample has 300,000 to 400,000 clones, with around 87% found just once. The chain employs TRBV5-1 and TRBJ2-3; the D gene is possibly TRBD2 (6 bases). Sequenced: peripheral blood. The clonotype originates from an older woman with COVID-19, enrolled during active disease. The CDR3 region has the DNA TGCGCCAGCAGCCCACCGGGGGTCACAGATACGCAGTATTTT. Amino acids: CASSPPGVTDTQYF.